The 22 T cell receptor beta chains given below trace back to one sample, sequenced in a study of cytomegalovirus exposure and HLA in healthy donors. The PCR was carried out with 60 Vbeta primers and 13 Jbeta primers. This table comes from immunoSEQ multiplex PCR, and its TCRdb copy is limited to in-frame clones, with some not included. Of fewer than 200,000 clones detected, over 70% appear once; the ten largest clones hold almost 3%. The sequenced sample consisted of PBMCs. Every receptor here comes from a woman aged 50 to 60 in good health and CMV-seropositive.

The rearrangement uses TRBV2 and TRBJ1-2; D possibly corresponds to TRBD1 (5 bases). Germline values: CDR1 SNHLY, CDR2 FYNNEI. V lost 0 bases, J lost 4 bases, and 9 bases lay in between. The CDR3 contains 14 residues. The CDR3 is CASSEAGRSYGYTF. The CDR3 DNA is TGTGCCAGCAGTGAAGCGGGGCGGAGCTATGGCTACACCTTC.

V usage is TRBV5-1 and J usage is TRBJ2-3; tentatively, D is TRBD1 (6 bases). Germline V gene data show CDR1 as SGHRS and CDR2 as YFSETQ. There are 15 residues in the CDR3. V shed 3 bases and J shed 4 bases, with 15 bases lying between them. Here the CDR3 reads CASSSPWGQADTQYF. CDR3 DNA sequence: TGCGCCAGCAGCTCCCCCTGGGGGCAGGCAGATACGCAGTATTTT. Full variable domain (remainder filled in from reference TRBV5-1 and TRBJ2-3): KAGVTQTPRYLIKTRGQQVTLSCSPISGHRSVSWYQQTPGQGLQFLFEYFSETQRNKGNFPGRFSGRQFSNSRSEMNVSTLELGDSALYLCASSSPWGQADTQYFGPGTRLTVL.

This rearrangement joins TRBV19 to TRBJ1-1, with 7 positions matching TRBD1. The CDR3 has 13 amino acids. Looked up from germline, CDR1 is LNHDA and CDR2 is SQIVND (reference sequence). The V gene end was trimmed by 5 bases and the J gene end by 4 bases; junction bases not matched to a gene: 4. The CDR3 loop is CASSPTGVTEAFF. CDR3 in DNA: TGTGCCAGTAGTCCCACAGGGGTCACTGAAGCTTTCTTT.

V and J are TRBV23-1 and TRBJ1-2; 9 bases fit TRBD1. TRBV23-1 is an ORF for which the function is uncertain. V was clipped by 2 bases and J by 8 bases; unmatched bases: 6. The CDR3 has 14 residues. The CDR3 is CASSQALGTGGYTF. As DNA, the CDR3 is TGCGCCAGCAGTCAAGCCCTGGGGACAGGGGGCTACACCTTC.

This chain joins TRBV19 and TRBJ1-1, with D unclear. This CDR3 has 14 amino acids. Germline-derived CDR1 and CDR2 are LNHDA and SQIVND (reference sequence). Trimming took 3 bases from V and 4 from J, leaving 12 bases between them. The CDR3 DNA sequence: TGTGCCAGTAGTATTGAGCCGGGAACCACTGAAGCTTTCTTT. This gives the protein CASSIEPGTTEAFF.

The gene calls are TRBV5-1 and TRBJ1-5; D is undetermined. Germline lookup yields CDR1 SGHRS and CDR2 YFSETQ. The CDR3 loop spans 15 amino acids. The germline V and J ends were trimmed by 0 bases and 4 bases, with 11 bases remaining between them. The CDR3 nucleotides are TGCGCCAGCAGCTTGGAGGGAGGGATTAATCAGCCCCAGCATTTT. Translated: CASSLEGGINQPQHF.

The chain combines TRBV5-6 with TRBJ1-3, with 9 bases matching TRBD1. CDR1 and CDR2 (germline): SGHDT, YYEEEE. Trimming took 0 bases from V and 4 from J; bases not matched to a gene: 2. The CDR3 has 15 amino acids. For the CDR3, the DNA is TGTGCCAGCAGCTTGGGGACAGGGGCCGGAAACACCATATATTTT. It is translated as CASSLGTGAGNTIYF.

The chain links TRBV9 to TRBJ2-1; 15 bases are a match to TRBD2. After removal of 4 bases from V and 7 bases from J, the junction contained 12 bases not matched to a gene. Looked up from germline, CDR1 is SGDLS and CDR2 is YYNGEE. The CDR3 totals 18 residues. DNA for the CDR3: TGTGCCAGCAGCTATAACTTAGGACTAGCGGGGGGGCCGAATGAGCAGTTCTTC. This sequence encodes CASSYNLGLAGGPNEQFF.

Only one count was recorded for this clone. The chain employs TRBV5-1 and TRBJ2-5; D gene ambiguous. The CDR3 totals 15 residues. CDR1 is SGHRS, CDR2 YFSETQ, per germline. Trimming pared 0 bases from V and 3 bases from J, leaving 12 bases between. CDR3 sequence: CASSLVSRKEETQYF. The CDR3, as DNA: TGCGCCAGCAGCTTGGTCTCTAGGAAGGAAGAGACCCAGTACTTC.

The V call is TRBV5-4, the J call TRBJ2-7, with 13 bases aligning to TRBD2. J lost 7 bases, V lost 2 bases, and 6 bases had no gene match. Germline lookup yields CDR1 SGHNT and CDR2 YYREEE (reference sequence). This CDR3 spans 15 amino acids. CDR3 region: CASSFPGLAGREQYF. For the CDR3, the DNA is TGTGCCAGCAGCTTTCCGGGACTAGCGGGGAGAGAGCAGTACTTC.

The CDR3 DNA follows: TGTGCCAGTAGTACCTTTTCCGGGACAGGGAACTATGGCTACACCTTC. Its translation: CASSTFSGTGNYGYTF. The gene calls are TRBV19 and TRBJ1-2; 9 bases match TRBD1. V lost 4 bases to trimming and J lost 2 bases; unmatched junction nucleotides: 8. Germline loops: CDR1 LNHDA, CDR2 SQIVND (reference sequence). The CDR3 covers 16 residues.

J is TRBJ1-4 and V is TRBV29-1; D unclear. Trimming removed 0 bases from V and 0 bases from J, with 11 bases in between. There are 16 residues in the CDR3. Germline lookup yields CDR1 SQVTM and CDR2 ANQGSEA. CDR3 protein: CSVEDLDGATNEKLFF. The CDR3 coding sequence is TGCAGCGTTGAAGACCTAGACGGTGCAACTAATGAAAAACTGTTTTTT.

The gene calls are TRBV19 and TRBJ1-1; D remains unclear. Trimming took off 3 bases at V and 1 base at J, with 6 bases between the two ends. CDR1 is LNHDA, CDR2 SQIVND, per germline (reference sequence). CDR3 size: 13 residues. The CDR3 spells CASSISQNTEAFF. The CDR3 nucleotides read TGTGCCAGTAGTATCTCACAGAACACTGAAGCTTTCTTT.

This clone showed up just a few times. DNA for the CDR3: TGTGCCAGTACCCTGAGCGGGGCAGCCAGCGGGGAGACCCAGTACTTC. Its translation: CASTLSGAASGETQYF. The V gene is TRBV19, the J gene TRBJ2-5, with 7 bases that match TRBD2. The CDR3 covers 16 residues. The junction had 16 bases not matched to a gene; V was cut back by 7 bases and J by 5 bases. Looked up from germline, CDR1 is LNHDA and CDR2 is SQIVND (reference sequence).

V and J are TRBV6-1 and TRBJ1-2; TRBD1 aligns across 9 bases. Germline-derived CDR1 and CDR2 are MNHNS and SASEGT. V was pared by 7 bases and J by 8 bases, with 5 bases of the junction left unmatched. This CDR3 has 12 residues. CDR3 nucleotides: TGTGCCAGCAATACAGGGGGCTGGGGCTACACCTTC. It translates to CASNTGGWGYTF.

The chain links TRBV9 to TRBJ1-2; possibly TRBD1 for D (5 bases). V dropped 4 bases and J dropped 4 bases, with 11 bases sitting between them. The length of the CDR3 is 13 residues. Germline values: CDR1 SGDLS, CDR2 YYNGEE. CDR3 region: CASSTPGGYGYTF. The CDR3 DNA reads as TGTGCCAGCAGCACCCCCGGGGGCTATGGCTACACCTTC.

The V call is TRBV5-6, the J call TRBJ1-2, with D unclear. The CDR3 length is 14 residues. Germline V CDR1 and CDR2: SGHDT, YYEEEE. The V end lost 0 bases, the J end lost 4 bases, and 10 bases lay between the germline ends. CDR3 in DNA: TGTGCCAGCAGCTTGGGTCCGGGAGGCTATGGCTACACCTTC. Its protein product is CASSLGPGGYGYTF. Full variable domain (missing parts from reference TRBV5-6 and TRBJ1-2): DAGVTQSPTHLIKTRGQQVTLRCSPKSGHDTVSWYQQALGQGPQFIFQYYEEEERQRGNFPDRFSGHQFPNYSSELNVNALLLGDSALYLCASSLGPGGYGYTFGSGTRLTVV.

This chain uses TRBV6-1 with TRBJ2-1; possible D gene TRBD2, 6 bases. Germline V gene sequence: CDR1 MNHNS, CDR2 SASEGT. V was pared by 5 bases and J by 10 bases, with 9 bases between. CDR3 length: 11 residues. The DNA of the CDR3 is TGTGCCAGCAGTATTAGCGGCGAGCAGTTCTTC. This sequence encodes CASSISGEQFF.

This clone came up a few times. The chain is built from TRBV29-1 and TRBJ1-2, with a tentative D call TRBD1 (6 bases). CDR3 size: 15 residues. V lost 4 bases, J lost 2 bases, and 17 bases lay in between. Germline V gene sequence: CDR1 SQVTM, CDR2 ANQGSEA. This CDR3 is CSVAKGTGSNYGYTF. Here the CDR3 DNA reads TGCAGCGTTGCAAAGGGCACAGGGTCAAACTATGGCTACACCTTC.

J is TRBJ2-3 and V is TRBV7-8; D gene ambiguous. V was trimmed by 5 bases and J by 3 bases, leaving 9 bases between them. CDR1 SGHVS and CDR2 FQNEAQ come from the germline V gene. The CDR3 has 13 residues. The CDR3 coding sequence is TGTGCCAGCAGCCTTTACAAGACAGATACGCAGTATTTT. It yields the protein CASSLYKTDTQYF.

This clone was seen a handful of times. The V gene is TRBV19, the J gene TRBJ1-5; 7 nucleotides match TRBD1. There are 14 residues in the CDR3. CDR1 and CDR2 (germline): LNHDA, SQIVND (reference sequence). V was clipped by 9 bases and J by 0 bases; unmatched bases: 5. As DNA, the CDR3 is TGTGCCAGCGGACAGGCTTATAGCAATCAGCCCCAGCATTTT. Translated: CASGQAYSNQPQHF.

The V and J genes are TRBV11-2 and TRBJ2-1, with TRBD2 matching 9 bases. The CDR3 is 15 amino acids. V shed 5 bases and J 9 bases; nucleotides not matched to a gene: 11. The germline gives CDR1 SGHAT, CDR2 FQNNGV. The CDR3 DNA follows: TGTGCCAGCAGCCCCTCGGGCGGGGGGGCTGGTGAGCAGTTCTTC. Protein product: CASSPSGGGAGEQFF.